This paragraph reports one T cell receptor beta chain. The table came from immunoSEQ multiplex PCR; TCRdb's copy has only in-frame clones and leaves some out. The table has more than 65,000 clones, 90% to 95% seen once. The data derive from a study of technical replicates of blood from a handful of donors. The sequence was obtained from a human donor in good health. The sample comprised T cells isolated from PBMCs.

The CDR3 loop reads CAWSNPTAFYEQYF. CDR3 in DNA: TGTGCCTGGAGTAACCCGACAGCTTTCTACGAGCAGTACTTC. The genes are TRBV30 and TRBJ2-5, with TRBD1 as a possible D gene (5 bases). Judging by the DNA end, TRBJ2-7 fits better; the J call may be wrong. Germline V lookup: CDR1 GTSNPN, CDR2 SVGIG (reference sequence). This CDR3 is 14 amino acids long.